There are a few counts of the clone carrying this T cell receptor beta chain. Its antigen remains unidentified. Each CDR3 protein gets one entry after TCRdb re-called the 5' RACE reads with MiXCR. Of about 70,000 distinct CDR3 sequences listed, less than 5.5% are singletons. This entry comes from a study of early T cells in non-severe SARS-CoV-2 infection. The V gene end was trimmed by 4 bases and the J gene end by 6 bases; junction bases not matched to a gene: 9. The CDR3 has 16 amino acids. Germline CDR1 and CDR2: SGHAT and FQNNGV. Points from the study as a whole: VDJdb-based annotation leaned toward anti-spike CD8 responses and missed private and CD4 specificities.

This sample comprised whole blood, obtained at baseline. This receptor was identified in an adult who was a healthcare worker with PCR-confirmed SARS-CoV-2 infection or an uninfected control (not recorded which). The V gene is TRBV11-2, the J gene TRBJ2-2; 9 nucleotides match TRBD1. The CDR3 spells CASSSGDRTGAGELFF. The CDR3 nucleotides are TGTGCCAGCAGCTCGGGGGACAGGACAGGGGCCGGGGAGCTGTTTTTT.